This T cell receptor (beta chain) stems from a study of shared clonotypes between healthy human individuals. Findings and caveats of the study: Since donors were few, the genetic and exposure-history diversity represented was limited.

Germline CDR1 reads SGHTA; CDR2 reads FQGNSA. The CDR3 has 15 residues. V was shortened by 1 base and J by 4 bases, with 13 bases between the two germline ends. TCRdb's copy holds only in-frame clones and misses some; the assay was immunoSEQ multiplex PCR. The table has approximately 2.3 million clones, more than 80% seen once; the top ten hold under 0.45%. Caucasian adults living in Nashville, Tennessee, provided all samples. Of note for this clone: What it binds is unknown.

V gene TRBV7-2 combines with J gene TRBJ2-5, with D possibly TRBD2 on 7 matching bases. Sample: naive CD4+ T cells from PBMCs. Documented subset: CD45RA+ positively selected. This sequence was found in a young man in good health. Some clones in this sample may be carry-over from other donors' samples. The DNA of the CDR3 is TGTGCCAGCAGCTTAGAGGAGGGGGGGAGAGAGACCCAGTACTTC. Translation: CASSLEEGGRETQYF.